This TCR beta chain was obtained from a study of T cell responses to AZD1222 COVID-19 vaccine. Per the germline V gene, CDR1 is MRHNA and CDR2 is SNTAGT. Trimming removed 6 bases at V and 3 bases at J, with 16 bases between. The CDR3 extends over 15 amino acids. The assay was immunoSEQ multiplex PCR, and TCRdb's table has in-frame clones only and misses some. Altogether around 170,000 clones are present, 91% being singletons, with the ten largest covering approximately 4.7%. This sequence originates from an adult in good health. The material was peripheral blood, obtained on day 0 of AZD1222 vaccination. The V call is TRBV6-4, the J call TRBJ2-3; D uncertain. CDR3: CASRQAPGVTDTQYF. Here the CDR3 DNA reads TGTGCCAGCAGGCAGGCCCCTGGTGTGACAGATACGCAGTATTTT.